This T cell receptor beta chain emerged from a study of PD-L1 blockade in urothelial cancer (TCRdb year 2017). With respect to the entire study: Therapy was started in the mid-2010s for all patients, and atezolizumab 1,200 mg was administered intravenously every 3 weeks. Pretreatment tumor samples and matched peripheral blood, collected serially before and after atezolizumab treatment, underwent TCR sequencing. The study, an exploratory multi-omic analysis, examined somatic, immune and clinical correlates of response to PD-L1 blockade with atezolizumab in urothelial cancer. Durable clinical benefit meant progression-free survival longer than 6 months, and TCR features were also tested against progression-free and overall survival. About 90% of the roughly 29 patients were males with bladder-origin urothelial cancer, and 18 of 29 reported a prior smoking history. Approximately 30 patients had pretreatment blood TCR-seq, about 24 had at least one posttreatment blood collection, and about 24 had tumor TCR-seq. About 10 patients achieved durable clinical benefit and approximately 20 did not. Blood samples were analyzed 3 weeks after the start of treatment (second dose) and 6 weeks after the start of treatment. A median of 141,255 T cells and 80,000 to 95,000 unique TCRs was obtained from blood samples, and a median clonality of roughly 0.08 was observed. Whole exome sequencing and RNA sequencing of pretreatment tumors were performed alongside TCR sequencing in the same patients. Patients had an ECOG performance status of 0 or 1 and had received between 0 and 3 prior chemotherapy regimens.

The paper's findings and limits, for the study overall: Because the sample size was small (n ≈ 28) and many of the analyses were exploratory, the results are meant to be hypothesis-generating. A pretreatment peripheral blood TCR clonality below the median was linked to improved progression-free and overall survival. At 3 weeks after the start of treatment, tumor-associated TCR clones in peripheral blood had expanded more in patients with durable benefit (n ≈ 24, p = 0.022).

Concerning this clone: No antigen is known for it. No quality values exist for individual bases; no much larger clone is one base distant.

Synthetic TCR analog templates were spiked into each PCR so that absolute template abundance could be estimated from read counts. TCRbeta CDR3 regions were amplified from genomic DNA with bias-controlled V and J gene primers using the immunoSEQ assay. Sequencing of rearranged TCRbeta segments was done at approximately 20X coverage. From the authors' description of their analysis: Sequencing errors were corrected by clustering, and CDR3s were annotated against IMGT so that V, D and J genes could be assigned. Only productive TCRbeta rearrangements were used in downstream analyses, excluding out-of-frame or stop-codon sequences. Clonality was computed as one minus Shannon entropy normalized by the log of the number of unique productive sequences. Clones differing between time points or between blood and tumor were identified using Fisher's exact test with Benjamini-Hochberg correction, with an adjusted p below 0.01 applied as the threshold. The source is immuneACCESS, and TCRdb retained only in-frame sequences with V and J called. Part of the clones is not carried over; for the studies checked, unresolved V genes explain less than half of this, and the remainder is unexplained. The V and J calls and clone size come from that table; D and trimming were worked out from the DNA. Here the sample has tens of thousands of clones; more than 80% occur a single time. The ten biggest clones cover 5% to 7% of the sample.

The time point tag for this specimen amounts to: pretreatment peripheral blood. A cohort of approximately 30 patients with locally advanced or metastatic urothelial carcinoma, treated at Memorial Sloan Kettering on a trial protocol, was included. Peripheral blood mononuclear cells were collected from each patient pretreatment and during treatment, giving between 1 and 8 total time points per patient. The Qiagen DNeasy Blood extraction kit was used to purify genomic DNA from total PBMCs and tumor samples. PBMCs were collected pretreatment and during treatment, and were isolated and stored as previously described. The CDR3, from cysteine to phenylalanine, totals 10 residues. CDR3 DNA only is kept here, 30 bases in frame from base 1. According to the germline V gene (reference sequence), CDR1 reads LNHDA and CDR2 reads SQIVND. Trimming removed 9 bases from V and 7 bases from J, leaving 6 bases between the germline ends.

The chain is encoded by TRBV19 joined to TRBJ2-2, with the D gene uncertain. The receptor was isolated from a man aged 70-80 years with urothelial cancer. This sample comprised PBMCs, obtained around atezolizumab (anti-PD-L1) treatment. The DNA sequence follows: TGTGCCAGCCCAATCGGGGAGCTGTTTTTT. Its translation is CASPIGELFF.